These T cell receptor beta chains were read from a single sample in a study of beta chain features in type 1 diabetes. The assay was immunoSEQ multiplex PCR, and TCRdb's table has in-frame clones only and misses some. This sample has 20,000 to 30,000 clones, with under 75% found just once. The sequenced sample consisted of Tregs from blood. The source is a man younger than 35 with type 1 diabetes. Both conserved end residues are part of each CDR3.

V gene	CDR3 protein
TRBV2	CASRDRGFNSPLHF
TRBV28	CASTRHGTVDTQYF
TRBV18	CASSLPGRYNEQFF
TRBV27	CASREGLAAGTQYF
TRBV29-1	CSVERYGYTF
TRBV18	CASSPGLAGGYNEQFF
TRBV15	CATSDRTKSYGYTF
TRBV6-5	CASSSPGQGTQYF
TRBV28	CASSLAGLAQNTGELFF
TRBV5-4	CASSLRQGGIGELFF
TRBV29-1	CSVLGGVGQPQHF
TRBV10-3	CAISRDTIKGPPLHF
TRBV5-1	CASRDRGFNEQFF
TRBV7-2	CASSSTSGGTYEQYF
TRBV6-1	CASSVQGLNEKLFF
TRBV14	CASSQVAGAGDTQYF
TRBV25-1	CASSDPGGTDTQYF
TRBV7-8	CASSPTAGPAPSTDTQYF
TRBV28	CASRTRQGPSYEQYF
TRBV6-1	CASSERGGTEAFF
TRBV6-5	CASSATGASYEQYF
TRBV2	CASSGGYGYTF
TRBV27	CASSIISVSTDTQYF
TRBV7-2	CASSLLAGYEQYF
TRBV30	CAWYRGYTEAFF
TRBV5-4	CASLDRARGTGELFF
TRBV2	CASSYDWTSGSKFF
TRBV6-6	CASTLGGTDTQYF
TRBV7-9	CASSVPGTGRSPLHF
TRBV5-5	CASSLGYTYQVKNIQYF
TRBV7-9	CASSPPRANEQFF
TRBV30	CAWSAYGLAGADTQYF